Below, one TCR beta chain is given with its context. What it binds is unknown. The data were taken from a study of cytomegalovirus exposure and HLA in healthy donors. Study-wide results and caveats: According to a subsequent analysis, TCR clusters identified in the first cohort showed a tendency to co-occur across the 120 or so validation repertoires. The study listed roughly 150 cytomegalovirus-associated TCR beta chains. Specificity for CMV antigens was confirmed in vitro for three of the CMV-associated chains.

The repertoire was sequenced with immunoSEQ multiplex PCR; TCRdb's copy has only in-frame clones and lacks some. The table shows about 350,000 clones, with 87% occurring only once. Donors came from a validation cohort of approximately 110 subjects, distinct from the first 666-subject cohort. The sample was PBMCs. The origin of this receptor is a woman aged 25 to 45 in good health and CMV-seropositive.

CDR3 in amino acids: CARSPRALGQNQPQHF. In nucleotides, the CDR3 is TGTGCCAGAAGCCCGCGGGCCCTGGGACAGAATCAGCCCCAGCATTTT. The J gene is TRBJ1-5, the V gene TRBV5-3, with 7 bases that match TRBD1. TRBV5-3 is an ORF, with its function uncertain. CDR3 length: 16 amino acids. V lost 4 bases and J lost 4; bases outside the gene matches: 11.